The 13 T cell receptor beta chains given below trace back to one sample, sequenced in a study of vaccination and CD4 T cells after COVID-19. At the Johns Hopkins FTIC core, DNA taken from cultured CD4+ T cells was sequenced by way of the Oncomine TCR Beta short-read assay. TCRdb reprocessed the PCR reads with MiXCR, giving one entry per CDR3 protein. Altogether over 13,000 distinct CDR3 sequences are present, about 56% being singletons, with the ten largest covering approximately 8.1%. Their antigens are not known. The treatment is: roughly 10-day PBMC culture with coronavirus spike peptide pools or control peptides (ViraFEST assay). Sequences were derived from CD4+ T cells from blood, cultured in vitro, sampled before SARS-CoV-2 vaccination. Receptors were obtained from a human donor who had recovered from COVID-19.

CDR3 bases: TGCAGTGCTAGAGATCAGGAGGAAACTAATGAAAAACTGTTTTTT. This translates into CSARDQEETNEKLFF. This sequence joins TRBV20-1 and TRBJ1-4; D call uncertain. V was clipped by 0 bases and J by 1 base, with 9 bases between them. The CDR3 has 15 amino acids. Germline V gene sequence: CDR1 DFQATT, CDR2 SNEGSKA (reference sequence).

This clonotype was picked up a small number of times. The V and J genes are TRBV30 and TRBJ1-2, with TRBD1 as a possible D gene (6 bases). Germline V gives CDR1 GTSNPN, CDR2 SVGIG (reference sequence). The V and J ends lost 0 bases and 4 bases respectively, with 12 bases between them. This CDR3 region has 14 residues. CDR3 protein: CAWSVGQSSYGYTF. The CDR3 DNA sequence: TGTGCCTGGAGTGTAGGACAGAGTAGCTATGGCTACACCTTC.

This clonotype was counted only a few times. This sequence joins TRBV2 and TRBJ1-2; D remains ambiguous. Trimming cost V 1 base and J 12 bases, with 9 bases left between them. This CDR3 contains 11 residues. CDR1 is SNHLY, CDR2 FYNNEI, per germline. CDR3 nucleotides: TGTGCCAGCAGTGAAGAGGGTGGTCACACCTTC. Protein product: CASSEEGGHTF.

This chain uses TRBV20-1 with TRBJ2-5; possible D gene TRBD2, 5 bases. Germline V gene data show CDR1 as DFQATT and CDR2 as SNEGSKA (reference sequence). V was pared by 1 base and J by 9 bases, with 12 bases between. The CDR3 consists of 12 residues. The CDR3 sequence: CSARAGVGAQYF. CDR3 nucleotides: TGCAGTGCTAGAGCCGGGGTTGGGGCCCAGTACTTC.

This chain joins TRBV2 and TRBJ1-2; TRBD1 matches at 7 bases. The germline gives CDR1 SNHLY, CDR2 FYNNEI. V lost 7 bases, J lost 5 bases, and 13 bases stayed unmatched. The CDR3 is made up of 15 amino acids. The CDR3 DNA reads TGTGCCAGCACCCCCAACGGACAGGTGGGATATGGCTACACCTTC. Translating gives CASTPNGQVGYGYTF.

CDR3 DNA sequence: TGTGCCAGCAGTGAAGACCGGGACGGTACGCAGTATTTT. This translates into CASSEDRDGTQYF. The rearrangement uses TRBV2 and TRBJ2-3; tentatively, D is TRBD1 or TRBD2 (5 bases each). Per the germline V gene, CDR1 is SNHLY and CDR2 is FYNNEI. The CDR3 contains 13 residues. The germline V and J ends were trimmed by 1 base and 8 bases, with 10 bases remaining between them.

The chain employs TRBV6-1 and TRBJ2-7; 8 nucleotides align to TRBD1. The germline V gene encodes CDR1 MNHNS and CDR2 SASEGT. The V gene end was trimmed by 3 bases and the J gene end by 4 bases; junction bases not matched to a gene: 5. CDR3 length: 14 residues. The CDR3 DNA reads TGTGCCAGCAGTGAGGACAGGGTACGGTACGAGCAGTACTTC. It translates to CASSEDRVRYEQYF.

This clonotype appeared a few times. This chain uses TRBV7-2 with TRBJ1-1, with a tentative D call TRBD1 (5 bases). V was pared by 5 bases and J by 1 base, with 14 bases between. The CDR3 runs 15 residues. The germline gives CDR1 SGHTA, CDR2 FQGNSA. Written as DNA, the CDR3 is TGTGCCAGCAGCACCCTTCGGGGCGGGAACACTGAAGCTTTCTTT. Protein product: CASSTLRGGNTEAFF. Full variable domain (rest looked up from reference TRBV7-2 and TRBJ1-1): GAGVSQSPSNKVTEKGKDVELRCDPISGHTALYWYRQSLGQGLEFLIYFQGNSAPDKSGLPSDRFSAERTGGSVSTLTIQRTQQEDSAVYLCASSTLRGGNTEAFFGQGTRLTVV.

This sequence joins TRBV7-9 and TRBJ1-1; TRBD1 might be the D (6 bases). V gave up 4 bases and J gave up 0 bases, with 15 bases separating them. The CDR3 is made up of 16 amino acids. Per germline, CDR1 SEHNR and CDR2 FQNEAQ (reference sequence). The CDR3 DNA reads as TGTGCCAGCAGCTCGGACAGTAGGGTCATGAACACTGAAGCTTTCTTT. It specifies CASSSDSRVMNTEAFF.

This clonotype was counted a few times. The V gene is TRBV28, the J gene TRBJ1-2; D not certain. The germline V gene encodes CDR1 MDHEN and CDR2 SYDVKM. V gave up 6 bases and J gave up 6 bases, with 8 bases separating them. The CDR3 has 11 residues. CDR3 region: CASREGNGYTF. The DNA for the CDR3 is TGTGCCAGCAGGGAAGGGAATGGCTACACCTTC.

The rearrangement uses TRBV20-1 and TRBJ1-5; TRBD1 matches 10 bases. Germline loops: CDR1 DFQATT, CDR2 SNEGSKA (reference sequence). V was clipped by 5 bases and J by 4 bases; unmatched bases: 8. The CDR3 spans 15 residues. The CDR3 sequence: CSALLAGQGNQPQHF. DNA for the CDR3: TGCAGTGCTCTTCTCGCGGGACAGGGGAATCAGCCCCAGCATTTT.

This clonotype occurred once. This rearrangement joins TRBV6-1 to TRBJ2-1; the match to TRBD2 covers 15 bases. The CDR3 has 16 residues. Trimming cost V 10 bases and J 4 bases; bases outside gene matches: 8. The germline gives CDR1 MNHNS, CDR2 SASEGT. The CDR3: CAIRSGTSGRYNEQFF. In DNA form, the CDR3 reads TGTGCCATCAGATCCGGGACTAGCGGGAGGTACAATGAGCAGTTCTTC.

There are a few counts of this clonotype. V and J are TRBV2 and TRBJ1-5; perhaps TRBD1 as D (5 bases). The V gene lost 2 bases and the J gene lost 0 bases, with 8 bases spanning the gap. Per the germline V gene, CDR1 is SNHLY and CDR2 is FYNNEI. CDR3 size: 15 residues. DNA for the CDR3: TGTGCCAGCAGTGAACGGGGGAATAGCAATCAGCCCCAGCATTTT. Protein: CASSERGNSNQPQHF.